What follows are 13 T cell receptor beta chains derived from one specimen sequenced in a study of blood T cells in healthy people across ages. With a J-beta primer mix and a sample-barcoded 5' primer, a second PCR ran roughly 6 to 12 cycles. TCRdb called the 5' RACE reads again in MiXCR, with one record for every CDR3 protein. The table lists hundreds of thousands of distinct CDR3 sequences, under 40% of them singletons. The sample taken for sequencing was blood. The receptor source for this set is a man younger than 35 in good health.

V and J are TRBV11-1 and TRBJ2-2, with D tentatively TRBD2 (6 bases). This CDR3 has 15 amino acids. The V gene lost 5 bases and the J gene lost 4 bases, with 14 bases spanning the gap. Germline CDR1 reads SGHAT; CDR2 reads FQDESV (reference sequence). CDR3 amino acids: CASSLGGESTGELFF. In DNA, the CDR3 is TGTGCCAGCAGCCTGGGGGGAGAGAGCACCGGGGAGCTGTTTTTT.

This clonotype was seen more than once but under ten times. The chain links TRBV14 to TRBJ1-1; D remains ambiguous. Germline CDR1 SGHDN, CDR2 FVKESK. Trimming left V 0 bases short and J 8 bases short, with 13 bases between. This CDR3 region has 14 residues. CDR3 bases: TGTGCCAGCAGCCAAGAACTTGGACGTAACGAAGCTTTCTTT. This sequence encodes CASSQELGRNEAFF.

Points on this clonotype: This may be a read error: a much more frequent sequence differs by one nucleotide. The DNA for the CDR3 is TGTGCCAGCAGCTTAGAGGCAGGGGGGTACAATGAGCAGTACTTC. This codes for CASSLEAGGYNEQYF. V usage is TRBV7-9 and J usage is TRBJ2-7; the D gene is possibly TRBD1 (7 bases). Trimming took off 1 base at V and 7 bases at J, with 17 bases between the two ends. The CDR3 has 15 residues. Per germline, CDR1 SEHNR and CDR2 FQNEAQ (reference sequence).

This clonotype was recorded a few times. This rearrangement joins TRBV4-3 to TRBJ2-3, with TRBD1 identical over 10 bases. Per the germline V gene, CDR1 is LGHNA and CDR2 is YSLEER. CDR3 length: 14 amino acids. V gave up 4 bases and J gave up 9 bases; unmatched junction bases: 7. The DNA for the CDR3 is TGCGCCAGCAGCCGGGGACAGGGGCAAGGAACGCAGTATTTT. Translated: CASSRGQGQGTQYF.

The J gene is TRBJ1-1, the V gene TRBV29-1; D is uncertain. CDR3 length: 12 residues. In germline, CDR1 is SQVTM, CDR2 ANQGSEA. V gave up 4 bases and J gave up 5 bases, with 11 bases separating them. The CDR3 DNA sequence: TGCAGCGTTGTGGGCTCAAGGACTGAAGCTTTCTTT. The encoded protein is CSVVGSRTEAFF.

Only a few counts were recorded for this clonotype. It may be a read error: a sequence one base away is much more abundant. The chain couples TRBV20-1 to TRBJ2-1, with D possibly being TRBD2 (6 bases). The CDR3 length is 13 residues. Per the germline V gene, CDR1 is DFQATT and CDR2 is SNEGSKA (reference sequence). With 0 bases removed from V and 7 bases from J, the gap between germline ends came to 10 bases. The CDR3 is CSAREWGRNEQFF. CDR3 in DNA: TGCAGTGCTAGAGAGTGGGGGAGGAATGAGCAGTTCTTC.

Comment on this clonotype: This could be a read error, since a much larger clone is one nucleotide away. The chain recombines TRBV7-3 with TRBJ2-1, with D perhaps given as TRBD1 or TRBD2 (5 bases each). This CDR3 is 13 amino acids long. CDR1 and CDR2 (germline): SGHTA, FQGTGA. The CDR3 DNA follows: TGTGCCGGCAGCTTTGGGGGTCGGAATGAGCAGTTCTTC. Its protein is CAGSFGGRNEQFF.

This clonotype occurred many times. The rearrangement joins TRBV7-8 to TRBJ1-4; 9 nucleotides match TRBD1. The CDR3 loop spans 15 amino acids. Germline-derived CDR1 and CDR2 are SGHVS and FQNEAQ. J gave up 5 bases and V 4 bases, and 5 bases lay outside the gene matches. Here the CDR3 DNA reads TGTGCCAGCAGCTACAGGGGGCAGTGGAATGAAAAACTGTTTTTT. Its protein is CASSYRGQWNEKLFF.

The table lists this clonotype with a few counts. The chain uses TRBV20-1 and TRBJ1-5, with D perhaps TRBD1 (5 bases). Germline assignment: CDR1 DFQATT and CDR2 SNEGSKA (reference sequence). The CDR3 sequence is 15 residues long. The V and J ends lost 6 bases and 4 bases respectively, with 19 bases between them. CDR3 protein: CSASPQTVLNQPQHF. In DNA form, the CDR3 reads TGCAGTGCGAGCCCCCAGACAGTTCTTAATCAGCCCCAGCATTTT.

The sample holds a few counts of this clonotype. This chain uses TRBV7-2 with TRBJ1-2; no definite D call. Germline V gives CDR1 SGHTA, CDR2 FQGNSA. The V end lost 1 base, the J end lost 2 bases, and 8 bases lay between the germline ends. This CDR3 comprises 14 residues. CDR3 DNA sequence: TGTGCCAGCAGCTTAGTGGCAGAGAACTATGGCTACACCTTC. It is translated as CASSLVAENYGYTF.

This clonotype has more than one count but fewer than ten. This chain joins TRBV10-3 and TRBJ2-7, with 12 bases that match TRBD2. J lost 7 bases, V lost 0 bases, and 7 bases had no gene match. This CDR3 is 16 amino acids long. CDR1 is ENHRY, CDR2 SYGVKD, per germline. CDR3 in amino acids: CAISESASGGAGEQYF. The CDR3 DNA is TGTGCCATCAGTGAGTCTGCTAGCGGGGGGGCTGGGGAGCAGTACTTC.

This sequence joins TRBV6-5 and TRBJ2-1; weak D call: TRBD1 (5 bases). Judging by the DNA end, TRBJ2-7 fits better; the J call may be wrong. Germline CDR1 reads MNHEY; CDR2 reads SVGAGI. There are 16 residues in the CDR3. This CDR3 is CASSYSWTSSYNEQYF. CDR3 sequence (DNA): TGTGCCAGCAGTTACTCGTGGACAAGCTCCTACAATGAGCAGTACTTC.

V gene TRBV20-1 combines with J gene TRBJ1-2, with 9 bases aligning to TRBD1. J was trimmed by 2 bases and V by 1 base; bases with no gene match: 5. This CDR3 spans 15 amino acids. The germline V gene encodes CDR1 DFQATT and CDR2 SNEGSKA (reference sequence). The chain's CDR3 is CSARGDRDINYGYTF. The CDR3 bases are TGCAGTGCTAGAGGGGACAGGGACATCAACTATGGCTACACCTTC.